This is a list of T cell receptor beta chains from one sample in a study of blood T cell repertoires in COVID-19. TCRdb keeps only in-frame clones here, not all; method: immunoSEQ multiplex PCR. The repertoire includes roughly 68,000 clones, roughly 80% of them detected once, and 3.5% to 4% sits in the top ten. Sequencing was carried out using PBMCs or T cells enriched from blood (not recorded which). Receptor source: a woman in her thirties or forties with acute COVID-19. CDR3s include the opening cysteine and the closing phenylalanine or tryptophan. Each record gives: CDR3 DNA, CDR3 protein, V gene, clone size, J gene, D gene. D genes are given only for firm matches. Clone size is not always given. Where it is, it says once, few, many or a class for expanded clones.

CDR3nt: TGTGCCAGTAGTATTGGGGCAGGGGGAGGCCAAGAGACCCAGTACTTC; CDR3aa: CASSIGAGGGQETQYF; v_gene: TRBV19; abundance: -; j_gene: TRBJ2-5; d_gene: -
CDR3nt: TGTGCCAGCAGTGTATCGGCAGGGGCAAACTTTGGAAACACCATATATTTT; CDR3aa: CASSVSAGANFGNTIYF; v_gene: TRBV6-1; abundance: -; j_gene: TRBJ1-3; d_gene: -
CDR3nt: TGTGCCAGCAGCCCCGACACTAGCGGGGGGGCACTTGAGCAGTTCTTC; CDR3aa: CASSPDTSGGALEQFF; v_gene: TRBV7-9; abundance: few; j_gene: TRBJ2-1; d_gene: TRBD2
CDR3nt: TGCAGCGTTGAACTGGGGGGAAACTATGGCTACACCTTC; CDR3aa: CSVELGGNYGYTF; v_gene: TRBV29-1; abundance: few; j_gene: TRBJ1-2; d_gene: -
CDR3nt: TGTGCCAGCAGAGCCGGGACAGCGAACTACGAGCAGTACTTC; CDR3aa: CASRAGTANYEQYF; v_gene: TRBV6-5; abundance: -; j_gene: TRBJ2-7; d_gene: TRBD1
CDR3nt: TGTGCCAGCAGCGTAGAGGGAGGGGGCTACACCTTC; CDR3aa: CASSVEGGGYTF; v_gene: TRBV9; abundance: -; j_gene: TRBJ1-2; d_gene: -
CDR3nt: TGTGCCAGTAGTATGCCATCGGGACAGGGCTATCAGCCCCAGCATTTT; CDR3aa: CASSMPSGQGYQPQHF; v_gene: TRBV19; abundance: -; j_gene: TRBJ1-5; d_gene: TRBD1
CDR3nt: TGTGCCAGCAGCCCGCGGACAGGGGCTAACTATGGCTACACCTTC; CDR3aa: CASSPRTGANYGYTF; v_gene: TRBV5-4; abundance: -; j_gene: TRBJ1-2; d_gene: TRBD1
CDR3nt: TGTGCCAGCAGTCCACTCGGCGGGAGAGGCACAGATACGCAGTATTTT; CDR3aa: CASSPLGGRGTDTQYF; v_gene: TRBV27; abundance: -; j_gene: TRBJ2-3; d_gene: TRBD2
CDR3nt: TGTGCCACTTCCGGGGGAGGACATCAGCCCCAGCATTTT; CDR3aa: CATSGGGHQPQHF; v_gene: TRBV19; abundance: once; j_gene: TRBJ1-5; d_gene: -
CDR3nt: TGTGCCAGAACAGGGTCTGGCTACACCTTC; CDR3aa: CARTGSGYTF; v_gene: TRBV2; abundance: -; j_gene: TRBJ1-2; d_gene: -
CDR3nt: TGTGCCAGCAGCCAAGGGGACAGGGGAATCGGTGGCTACACCTTC; CDR3aa: CASSQGDRGIGGYTF; v_gene: TRBV3-1/TRBV3-2; abundance: -; j_gene: TRBJ1-2; d_gene: TRBD1
CDR3nt: TGTGCCAGCAGTTTACCTCTTCCAGGTGGAGAGACCCAGTACTTC; CDR3aa: CASSLPLPGGETQYF; v_gene: TRBV28; abundance: -; j_gene: TRBJ2-5; d_gene: -
CDR3nt: TGTGCCAGCAGTTCCCTCACTACAACTAATGAAAAACTGTTTTTT; CDR3aa: CASSSLTTTNEKLFF; v_gene: TRBV27; abundance: -; j_gene: TRBJ1-4; d_gene: -
CDR3nt: TGTGCCAGCAGCGTAGCCTCGGGGGGGCTCTCCTATGGCTACACCTTC; CDR3aa: CASSVASGGLSYGYTF; v_gene: TRBV9; abundance: -; j_gene: TRBJ1-2; d_gene: -
CDR3nt: TGTGCCAGCAGTGACGGTGTGACTTTGGAGCCCCAGCATTTT; CDR3aa: CASSDGVTLEPQHF; v_gene: TRBV2; abundance: -; j_gene: TRBJ1-5; d_gene: -
CDR3nt: TGTGCCAGCAGCTCCCGCGGACTAGCGGGACCCACAGATACGCAGTATTTT; CDR3aa: CASSSRGLAGPTDTQYF; v_gene: TRBV9; abundance: once; j_gene: TRBJ2-3; d_gene: TRBD2
CDR3nt: TGTGCCAGCAGCTTGTTCGACAGGGGTGGCTACACCTTC; CDR3aa: CASSLFDRGGYTF; v_gene: TRBV7-9; abundance: -; j_gene: TRBJ1-2; d_gene: TRBD1
CDR3nt: TGTGCCAGCAGCTCAACTAATGACAGGGCAACTAATGAAAAACTGTTTTTT; CDR3aa: CASSSTNDRATNEKLFF; v_gene: TRBV5-8; abundance: -; j_gene: TRBJ1-4; d_gene: TRBD1
CDR3nt: TGTGCCAGCAGTCTCATGGGACAGGGAGGCTACACCTTC; CDR3aa: CASSLMGQGGYTF; v_gene: TRBV12-3/TRBV12-4; abundance: -; j_gene: TRBJ1-2; d_gene: TRBD1
CDR3nt: TGTGCCAAGAGCGGAGAGACTAATGAAAAACTGTTTTTT; CDR3aa: CAKSGETNEKLFF; v_gene: TRBV2; abundance: few; j_gene: TRBJ1-4; d_gene: -
CDR3nt: TGTGCCAGCAGCCCCTACCCAGAGCGGGGTTTCGCCGGGGAGCTGTTTTTT; CDR3aa: CASSPYPERGFAGELFF; v_gene: TRBV7-2; abundance: -; j_gene: TRBJ2-2; d_gene: TRBD2
CDR3nt: TGTGCCAGCAGCCAACCAGGGAGGCGAAGAAGGGACGGGGAGCTGTTTTTT; CDR3aa: CASSQPGRRRRDGELFF; v_gene: TRBV3-1/TRBV3-2; abundance: -; j_gene: TRBJ2-2; d_gene: -
CDR3nt: TGCGCCAGCAGCTCCCTAGCGGGAGAATCTACTGAGCAGTTCTTC; CDR3aa: CASSSLAGESTEQFF; v_gene: TRBV5-1; abundance: -; j_gene: TRBJ2-1; d_gene: TRBD2
CDR3nt: TGCGCCAGCAGCCAGAGAACAGGGGAGTTGGGAAACACCATATATTTT; CDR3aa: CASSQRTGELGNTIYF; v_gene: TRBV4-1; abundance: -; j_gene: TRBJ1-3; d_gene: TRBD1
CDR3nt: TGTGCCAGTAGTACATCGACAGGGGTTGTCTACTCTGGGGCCAACGTCCTGACTTTC; CDR3aa: CASSTSTGVVYSGANVLTF; v_gene: TRBV19; abundance: -; j_gene: TRBJ2-6; d_gene: TRBD1
CDR3nt: TGCGCCAGCACCTTGGCCGGGACAGGCAACACTGAAGCTTTCTTT; CDR3aa: CASTLAGTGNTEAFF; v_gene: TRBV4-1; abundance: few; j_gene: TRBJ1-1; d_gene: TRBD1
CDR3nt: TGTGCCAGCAGCTTACAGAAGTACAATGAGCAGTTCTTC; CDR3aa: CASSLQKYNEQFF; v_gene: TRBV7-9; abundance: -; j_gene: TRBJ2-1; d_gene: -
CDR3nt: TGTGCCAGCAGTTTATCGGTGGACAGTTTAGCCAAAAACATTCAGTACTTC; CDR3aa: CASSLSVDSLAKNIQYF; v_gene: TRBV27; abundance: -; j_gene: TRBJ2-4; d_gene: -
CDR3nt: TGTGCCAGCAGCTTAGGGGGAGATATCACTGAAGCTTTCTTT; CDR3aa: CASSLGGDITEAFF; v_gene: TRBV11-2; abundance: -; j_gene: TRBJ1-1; d_gene: -
CDR3nt: TGCGCCAGCAGCCGGACAGGGGATAGCACAGATACGCAGTATTTT; CDR3aa: CASSRTGDSTDTQYF; v_gene: TRBV4-1; abundance: -; j_gene: TRBJ2-3; d_gene: TRBD1
CDR3nt: TGCGCCAGCAGCTTGGCCTGGGAGACCCAGGGAGGTGGCTACACCTTC; CDR3aa: CASSLAWETQGGGYTF; v_gene: TRBV5-1; abundance: -; j_gene: TRBJ1-2; d_gene: -
CDR3nt: TGTGCCAGCAGCCAGGGACAGGCTTTTGGTGAGCAGTTCTTC; CDR3aa: CASSQGQAFGEQFF; v_gene: TRBV11-2; abundance: few; j_gene: TRBJ2-1; d_gene: TRBD1
CDR3nt: TGTGCCAGCAGTTACTCGGGCAGGCCCACCGGGGAGCTGTTTTTT; CDR3aa: CASSYSGRPTGELFF; v_gene: TRBV6-5; abundance: -; j_gene: TRBJ2-2; d_gene: -
CDR3nt: TGCGCCAGCAGTCTACCACACACAGATACGCAGTATTTT; CDR3aa: CASSLPHTDTQYF; v_gene: TRBV23-1; abundance: once; j_gene: TRBJ2-3; d_gene: -
CDR3nt: TGTGCCAGCAGCTTAGTCCCTAGCTCCAATGAGCAGTTCTTC; CDR3aa: CASSLVPSSNEQFF; v_gene: TRBV7-6; abundance: -; j_gene: TRBJ2-1; d_gene: -
CDR3nt: TGCAGCGCGGGTAGCTCTGGAAACACCATATATTTT; CDR3aa: CSAGSSGNTIYF; v_gene: TRBV29-1; abundance: -; j_gene: TRBJ1-3; d_gene: -